The 23 T cell receptor beta chains reported below all come from one sample, sequenced in a study of blood T cell repertoires in COVID-19. TCRdb's copy holds only in-frame clones and misses some; the assay was immunoSEQ multiplex PCR. The sample includes 390,000 or so clones, about 87% of them seen just once. The sample consisted of peripheral blood. Every receptor here comes from a woman aged 30 to 39 with COVID-19, enrolled during active disease.

This chain uses TRBV24-1 with TRBJ2-1, with no clear D. Deletions cut 3 bases from V and 8 bases from J, with 22 bases between. This CDR3 has 17 amino acids. Germline V gene lookup returns CDR1 KGHDR and CDR2 SFDVKD. CDR3 in amino acids: CATSDPNTELVSHEQFF. In DNA, the CDR3 is TGTGCCACCAGTGATCCCAATACTGAGCTGGTCTCACATGAGCAGTTCTTC.

The gene calls are TRBV15 and TRBJ1-4; D remains ambiguous. The CDR3 totals 12 residues. CDR1 and CDR2 from the germline V gene are LNHNV and YYDKDF (reference sequence). With 1 base removed from V and 8 bases from J, the gap between germline ends came to 5 bases. CDR3 residues: CATSRGGEKLFF. In DNA, the CDR3 is TGTGCCACCAGCAGAGGAGGGGAAAAACTGTTTTTT.

V is TRBV27 and J is TRBJ1-6, with D possibly being TRBD1 (6 bases). Germline CDR1 is MNHEY and CDR2 is SMNVEV (reference sequence). This CDR3 comprises 15 residues. Trimming cost V 5 bases and J 9 bases, with 17 bases left between them. The CDR3, as DNA: TGTGCCAGCAGTACCTACGGACAGCCTACTTCACCCCTCCACTTT. Its translation: CASSTYGQPTSPLHF.

The V call is TRBV6-1, the J call TRBJ2-2; 7 nucleotides match TRBD1. This CDR3 is built from 16 residues. Germline V gene data show CDR1 as MNHNS and CDR2 as SASEGT. J gave up 1 base and V 6 bases, and 8 bases lay outside the gene matches. The CDR3 DNA reads TGTGCCAGCAGAGAACCGGGACAGAGGAACACCGGGGAGCTGTTTTTT. Its translation: CASREPGQRNTGELFF.

This rearrangement joins TRBV4-3 to TRBJ2-2; D gene unclear. Germline V gene data show CDR1 as LGHNA and CDR2 as YSLEER. The CDR3 is 16 residues long. Trimming removed 0 bases at V and 6 bases at J, with 14 bases between. The DNA for the CDR3 is TGCGCCAGCAGCCAAGACGCCCGACTTGGTGCCGGGGAGCTGTTTTTT. The encoded protein is CASSQDARLGAGELFF.

V usage is TRBV9 and J usage is TRBJ2-3; D is uncertain. Deletions cut 6 bases from V and 4 bases from J, with 9 bases between. The germline V gene encodes CDR1 SGDLS and CDR2 YYNGEE. CDR3 size: 12 residues. The CDR3 region has the DNA TGTGCCAGCACGGGTGACTCAGATACGCAGTATTTT. This gives the protein CASTGDSDTQYF. Supplemented by reference TRBV9 and TRBJ2-3, the full variable domain reads DSGVTQTPKHLITATGQRVTLRCSPRSGDLSVYWYQQSLDQGLQFLIQYYNGEERAKGNILERFSAQQFPDLHSELNLSSLELGDSALYFCASTGDSDTQYFGPGTRLTVL.

The rearrangement joins TRBV27 to TRBJ1-6; 8 bases agree with TRBD1. The CDR3 is 14 residues long. Germline V CDR1 and CDR2: MNHEY, SMNVEV (reference sequence). V lost 3 bases, J lost 10 bases, and 5 bases stayed unmatched. This CDR3 reads CASSFLGQESPLHF. CDR3 coding DNA: TGTGCCAGCAGTTTCCTGGGACAGGAGTCACCCCTCCACTTT.

This chain joins TRBV11-1 and TRBJ2-5; TRBD2 matches at 12 bases. The trim removed 4 bases at V and 3 bases at J, leaving 6 bases unmatched. This CDR3 spans 16 amino acids. CDR1 SGHAT and CDR2 FQDESV come from the germline V gene (reference sequence). Written as DNA, the CDR3 is TGTGCCAGCAGCTCTAGCGGGAGGGCCTATAAAGAGACCCAGTACTTC. Translating gives CASSSSGRAYKETQYF.

Details on this clone: The same CDR3 arises from other DNA sequences in this sample as well. This sequence joins TRBV30 and TRBJ2-7; 7 bases fit TRBD1. Germline CDR1 GTSNPN, CDR2 SVGIG (reference sequence). V dropped 3 bases and J dropped 3; count of bases not matched to a gene: 2. The CDR3 sequence is 12 residues long. CDR3 sequence: CAWSRQGYEQYF. In DNA, the CDR3 is TGTGCCTGGAGCCGACAGGGCTACGAGCAGTACTTC.

This rearrangement joins TRBV30 to TRBJ1-4, with a possible D match to TRBD1 (5 bases). The CDR3 covers 15 residues. V was cut by 4 bases and J by 5 bases, with 17 bases left in between. Germline-derived CDR1 and CDR2 are GTSNPN and SVGIG (reference sequence). Here the CDR3 reads CAWNRQAAGNEKLFF. The CDR3 DNA reads as TGTGCCTGGAACAGGCAGGCCGCTGGGAATGAAAAACTGTTTTTT.

The chain is built from TRBV28 and TRBJ1-5; D not certain. V lost 8 bases and J lost 3, with 11 bases in between. Germline CDR1 reads MDHEN; CDR2 reads SYDVKM. The length of the CDR3 is 13 residues. CDR3 sequence: CASLKPNNQPQHF. CDR3 DNA: TGTGCCAGCCTAAAACCCAACAATCAGCCCCAGCATTTT.

The genes are TRBV5-1 and TRBJ1-1; 8 bases match TRBD1. CDR1 is SGHRS and CDR2 is YFSETQ in the germline V gene. The length of the CDR3 is 14 residues. J was trimmed by 5 bases and V by 2 bases; bases with no gene match: 5. CDR3 coding DNA: TGCGCCAGCAGCTTCTCTGGACAGGGTACTGAAGCTTTCTTT. This codes for CASSFSGQGTEAFF.

The chain joins TRBV2 to TRBJ1-2; 7 positions agree with TRBD1. The CDR3 contains 14 residues. CDR1 SNHLY and CDR2 FYNNEI come from the germline V gene. V trimming: 6 bases; J trimming: 4 bases; junction bases outside the gene matches: 8. CDR3 loop: CASRPTGRTYGYTF. The CDR3 DNA follows: TGTGCCAGCAGACCGACAGGGAGAACCTATGGCTACACCTTC.

This chain connects TRBV7-2 to TRBJ2-5; 14 bases fit TRBD2. The germline V gene has CDR1 SGHTA and CDR2 FQGNSA. CDR3 length equals 17 residues. The V and J ends lost 3 bases and 1 base, in that order; junction bases with no gene match: 4. CDR3 coding DNA: TGTGCCAGCAGCTTGGGACTAGCGGGAGCCGCCCAAGAGACCCAGTACTTC. The encoded protein is CASSLGLAGAAQETQYF.

The chain has TRBV21-1 and TRBJ1-5; the D call in the table, TRBD1, was not verified against the DNA. TRBV21-1 is a documented pseudogene. This CDR3 comprises 16 residues. This CDR3 reads CASSKWRRGRNQPQHF. CDR3 nucleotides: TGTGCCAGCAGCAAATGGAGGAGGGGGCGCAATCAGCCCCAGCATTTT.

A single count supports this clone. The genes are TRBV28 and TRBJ2-1; TRBD2 might be the D (6 bases). This CDR3 region has 16 residues. The V gene lost 0 bases and the J gene lost 5 bases, with 14 bases spanning the gap. The germline gives CDR1 MDHEN, CDR2 SYDVKM. The CDR3 spells CASSLWAGSPNNEQFF. The CDR3 region has the DNA TGTGCCAGCAGTTTATGGGCGGGAAGTCCGAACAATGAGCAGTTCTTC.

This chain connects TRBV9 to TRBJ2-5, with 12 bases aligning to TRBD2. Germline V gene lookup returns CDR1 SGDLS and CDR2 YYNGEE. The length of the CDR3 is 17 residues. V lost 4 bases, J lost 1 base, and 8 bases stayed unmatched. Here the CDR3 reads CASSWTGTSGPQETQYF. Here the CDR3 DNA reads TGTGCCAGCAGCTGGACCGGGACTAGCGGGCCCCAAGAGACCCAGTACTTC.

A single count supports this clone. This chain links TRBV5-4 with TRBJ2-1; 10 nucleotides match TRBD2. V shed 4 bases and J 2 bases; nucleotides not matched to a gene: 6. Germline V CDR1 and CDR2: SGHNT, YYREEE (reference sequence). The CDR3 is 16 amino acids. In DNA, the CDR3 is TGTGCCAGCAGCGGGCTAGCGGGAGAAACCTACAATGAGCAGTTCTTC. This gives the protein CASSGLAGETYNEQFF.

This clone was detected only once. This sequence joins TRBV5-4 and TRBJ2-3, with D maybe TRBD2 (5 bases). The V end lost 4 bases, the J end lost 3 bases, and 18 bases lay between the germline ends. The germline V gene encodes CDR1 SGHNT and CDR2 YYREEE (reference sequence). The CDR3 runs 16 residues. The CDR3 DNA reads as TGTGCCAGCAGCCGGGATGCGGGCCGGGGAACAGATACGCAGTATTTT. It specifies CASSRDAGRGTDTQYF.

This chain connects TRBV6-2 or TRBV6-3 to TRBJ1-5; D not resolved. Germline V lookup: CDR1 MNHEY, CDR2 SVGEGT. Trimming left V 5 bases short and J 6 bases short, with 8 bases between. The CDR3 runs 12 residues. CDR3 protein: CASSLEIQPQHF. The CDR3, as DNA: TGTGCCAGCAGTCTAGAGATTCAGCCCCAGCATTTT.

This chain uses TRBV21-1 with TRBJ2-7; the tabulated D call, TRBD1, remains unverified against the DNA. TRBV21-1 has pseudogene status. CDR3 size: 13 residues. CDR3 sequence reads: CARTLQGRDEQYF. In DNA form, the CDR3 reads TGTGCCAGAACTCTACAGGGAAGAGACGAGCAGTACTTC.

The CDR3 is CASSLVGAREKLFF. The CDR3, as DNA: TGTGCCAGCAGCTTGGTAGGGGCACGAGAAAAACTGTTTTTT. J is TRBJ1-4 and V is TRBV5-6; D might be TRBD1 (5 bases). The CDR3 is made up of 14 amino acids. CDR1 is SGHDT and CDR2 is YYEEEE in the germline V gene. Trimming removed 0 bases at V and 8 bases at J, with 11 bases between.

This chain connects TRBV5-1 to TRBJ2-7, with 11 positions matching TRBD1. CDR1 and CDR2 (germline): SGHRS, YFSETQ. The V gene end was trimmed by 0 bases and the J gene end by 2 bases; junction bases not matched to a gene: 4. The CDR3 length is 16 residues. The CDR3 loop reads CASSLGMGQGAYEQYF. The CDR3 nucleotides are TGCGCCAGCAGCTTGGGAATGGGACAGGGGGCCTACGAGCAGTACTTC.